The following is a T cell receptor (beta chain) sequence with its context. The antigen this receptor binds is unknown. There are no base qualities to consult, and no much larger clone falls within one base. The sample comes from a study of early T cells in non-severe SARS-CoV-2 infection (dated by TCRdb to about 2021). Background on the whole study: TCR sequencing used bulk RNA from unsorted whole blood, so alpha and beta chains could not be paired. Results and caveats for the whole study, not just this receptor: Matching against VDJdb was skewed toward anti-spike CD8 responses, likely underestimated virus-specific expansions, and missed private and CD4 specificities.

CDR1 SQVTM and CDR2 ANQGSEA were looked up in the germline V gene. The CDR3 runs 14 amino acids, cysteine and phenylalanine included. Of the read, only the CDR3 DNA is kept; its 42 bases are in frame from base 1. V loses 3 bases of germline sequence and J loses 2 bases, and the interval between the two ends is 11 bases. A case-control design nested within a healthcare worker cohort in London, UK, was used, with weekly nasopharyngeal swab PCR tests and blood sampling performed. Healthcare workers were recruited during the week of the UK lockdown, between 23 and 31 March 2020, and followed weekly for up to roughly 15 weeks. Libraries were prepared through 5' RACE. Instrument used: NextSeq 500. The TCR library protocol attached unique molecular identifiers to individual cDNA molecules to correct for sequencing error and PCR bias. Both TCR alpha and beta chains were sequenced, and tight co-correlation was observed between alpha and beta sequence abundances in each sample. The paper's data handling went like this. Decombinator V4 was used to annotate TCR sequences for V gene, J gene and CDR3. TCRs were defined as expanded if a significant change between any two time points was detected under a Poisson model with p below 0.0001. TCR abundances were normalised to the total number of TCRs sequenced per sample and were expressed as counts per million. MAIT TCRs were defined by TRAV1-2 paired with TRAJ12, TRAJ20 or TRAJ33, and iNKT TCRs by TRAV10 paired with TRAJ18. VDJdb, accessed 1 November 2021, was searched for CMV, EBV and SARS-CoV-2 annotated TCRs, excluding TCRs annotated for multiple antigens. TCRdb passed the public sequencing reads through fastp at Q25 and MiXCR, retaining productive beta sequences. All rows with the same CDR3 protein become a single entry with the most common DNA and genes. The V and J calls here are based on TCRdb, not the publication. This sample comprises tens of thousands of distinct CDR3 sequences, approximately 9% of them detected only once. Approximately 4.9% of the sample is in the top ten clones.

Recombination joined TRBV29-1 with TRBJ2-1; the D gene is perhaps TRBD1 or TRBD2, as each covers 5 bases. This TCR derives from an adult who was a healthcare worker with PCR-confirmed SARS-CoV-2 infection or an uninfected control (not recorded which). The sequences come from whole blood, collected at baseline. At the DNA level, the sequence is TGCAGCGTTGATGGGGGAAAAACCTACAATGAGCAGTTCTTC. Its translation is CSVDGGKTYNEQFF.